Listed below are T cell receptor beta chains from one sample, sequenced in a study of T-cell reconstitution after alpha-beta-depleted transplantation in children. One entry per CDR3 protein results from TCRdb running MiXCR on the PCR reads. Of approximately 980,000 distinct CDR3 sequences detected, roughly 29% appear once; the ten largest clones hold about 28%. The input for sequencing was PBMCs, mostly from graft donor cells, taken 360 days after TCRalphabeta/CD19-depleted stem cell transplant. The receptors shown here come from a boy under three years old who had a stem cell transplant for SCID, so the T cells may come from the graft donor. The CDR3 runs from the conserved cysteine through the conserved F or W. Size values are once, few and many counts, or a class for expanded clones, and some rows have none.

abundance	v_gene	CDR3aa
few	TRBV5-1	CASSFRGLPQETQYF
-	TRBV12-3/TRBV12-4	CASSHSGTGNHEQYF
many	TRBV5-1	CASSFLAGGTDTQYF
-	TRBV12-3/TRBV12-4	CASSQGTGGLFF
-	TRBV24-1	CATSDWNLTGVAYNEQFF
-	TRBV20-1	CSAAGGGGNIQYF
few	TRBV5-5	CASSLGPGEFAIQYF
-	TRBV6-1	CASSRTRDSSGNTIYF
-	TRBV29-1	CSAEDRGSTDTQYF
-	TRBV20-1	CSAREEVSSYNEQFF
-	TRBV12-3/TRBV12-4	CASSPRLGGPDTQYF
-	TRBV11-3	CASSFTGSDTQYF
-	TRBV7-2	CASSLDRVRYEQYF
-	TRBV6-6	CASKRETAEEQYF
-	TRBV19	CATSGRTSYNEQFF
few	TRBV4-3	CASSQIGQSTDTQYF
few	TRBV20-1	CSARDGAGTSTYEQYF
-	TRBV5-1	CASSSIPLFLNTEAFF
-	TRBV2	CASPRSGTYGYTF
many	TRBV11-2	CASSLGAGPNTGELFF
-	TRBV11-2	CASSLHPGLTEAFF
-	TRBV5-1	CASSLVAPGITDTQYF
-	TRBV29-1	CSVERGQGGGETQYF
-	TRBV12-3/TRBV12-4	CASSLNNYEQYF
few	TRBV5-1	CASSLGGAGNEQYF
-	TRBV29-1	CSAGHWVETQYF
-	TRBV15	CATSKPGQATDTQYF
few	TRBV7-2	CASSYQTGVETQYF
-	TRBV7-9	CASTQGTSGEWAYEQYF
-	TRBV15	CATSRGLADYNEQFF
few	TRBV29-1	CSVKKGYEQYF
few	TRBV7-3	CASMGDLYQPQHF
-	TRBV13	CASRIQGNYGYTF
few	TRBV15	CATSSGGAGTDTQYF
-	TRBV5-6	CASSFEEGMNTEAFF
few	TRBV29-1	CSAPRTGGTDTQYF
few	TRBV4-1	CASSQFPYEGAGELFF
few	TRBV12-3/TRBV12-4	CASRSGTGSSYEQYF
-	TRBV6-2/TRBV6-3	CASYEDRGYEQYF
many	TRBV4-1	CASSQGGGEQFF
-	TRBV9	CASSPRDSFPSGANVLTF
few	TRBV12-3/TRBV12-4	CASSLGAGRLKAKNIQYF
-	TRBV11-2	CASSPPWTVDNGYTF
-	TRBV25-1	CASSGGLESNEQFF
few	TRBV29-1	CSTRQGGIDEQFF
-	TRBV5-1	CASSGRMGTDTQYF
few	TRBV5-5	CASTPERGKLFF
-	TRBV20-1	CSAIRDSAFLDSPLHF
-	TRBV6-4	CASSARGTWAGGYNEQFF
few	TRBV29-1	CSVAADGRDEQYF
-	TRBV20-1	CSARTSGRFLGETQYF
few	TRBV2	CASRVKGATGGANVLTF
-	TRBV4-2	CASSQDELAGGPSPDTQYF
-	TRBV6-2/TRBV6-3	CASRETGTLGNEQFF
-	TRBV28	CASSPVTPAGYNEQFF
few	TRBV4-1	CASSQVGITDTQYF
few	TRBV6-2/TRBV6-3	CASKGGSGGANTGELFF
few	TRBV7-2	CASSLVPTGQISPLHF
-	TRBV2	CASSEAMTADRALYEQYF